This is a list of T cell receptor beta chains from one sample in a study of STAT5B mutations in CD4+ large granular lymphocyte leukemia. The repertoire was sequenced with immunoSEQ multiplex PCR; TCRdb's copy has only in-frame clones and lacks some. There are 35,000 or so clones in the sample; about 87% occur only once, and roughly 0.95% lies in the top ten. The specimen sequenced was CD4+ T cells from blood buffy coats. The receptors originated from a human donor in good health. CDR3s include the opening cysteine and the closing phenylalanine or tryptophan.

v_call: TRBV7-2; j_call: TRBJ1-4; cdr3_aa: CASSLSPRDALGEKLFF
v_call: TRBV5-6; j_call: TRBJ2-4; cdr3_aa: CASSRGLAGGPPSQYF
v_call: TRBV18; j_call: TRBJ2-7; cdr3_aa: CASSPPGQEYEQYF
v_call: TRBV9; j_call: TRBJ2-5; cdr3_aa: CASSVGGDSQETQYF
v_call: TRBV5-1; j_call: TRBJ2-5; cdr3_aa: CASSLRLAGGFSQETQYF
v_call: TRBV18; j_call: TRBJ2-7; cdr3_aa: CASSRDRPPGEQYF
v_call: TRBV29-1; j_call: TRBJ1-4; cdr3_aa: CSVEVGKGEKLFF
v_call: TRBV5-1; j_call: TRBJ2-5; cdr3_aa: CASSLVWGDRQETQYF
v_call: TRBV7-8; j_call: TRBJ2-7; cdr3_aa: CASSLPRGDEQYF
v_call: TRBV18; j_call: TRBJ2-5; cdr3_aa: CASSMGEETQYF
v_call: TRBV7-2; j_call: TRBJ2-7; cdr3_aa: CASSGAGYEQYF
v_call: TRBV29-1; j_call: TRBJ2-3; cdr3_aa: CSVGVSGSTDTQYF
v_call: TRBV2; j_call: TRBJ1-1; cdr3_aa: CASSDNGNTEAFF
v_call: TRBV9; j_call: TRBJ1-2; cdr3_aa: CASSVGQGGGDGYTF
v_call: TRBV14; j_call: TRBJ1-4; cdr3_aa: CASKGQVSTNEKLFF
v_call: TRBV23-1; j_call: TRBJ2-7; cdr3_aa: CASSHLYEQYF
v_call: TRBV6-5; j_call: TRBJ2-3; cdr3_aa: CASSYVRGDTQYF
v_call: TRBV7-2; j_call: TRBJ2-3; cdr3_aa: CASSLERLADTQYF
v_call: TRBV6-5; j_call: TRBJ2-1; cdr3_aa: CASSWLAGGNHEQFF
v_call: TRBV5-5; j_call: TRBJ2-3; cdr3_aa: CASSLGQGGSYF
v_call: TRBV5-5; j_call: TRBJ2-5; cdr3_aa: CASSRSGGQGAWETQYF
v_call: TRBV5-1; j_call: TRBJ2-1; cdr3_aa: CASSPAVRIEQFF
v_call: TRBV9; j_call: TRBJ1-3; cdr3_aa: CASSVRGENTIYF
v_call: TRBV7-2; j_call: TRBJ2-7; cdr3_aa: CASSLDSWSYEQYF
v_call: TRBV7-6; j_call: TRBJ2-5; cdr3_aa: CASSPTGRQETQYF
v_call: TRBV6-5; j_call: TRBJ2-5; cdr3_aa: CASSRGLAGPETQYF
v_call: TRBV6-5; j_call: TRBJ1-5; cdr3_aa: CASSSDGHNQPQHF
v_call: TRBV19; j_call: TRBJ1-2; cdr3_aa: CASSIRQGAGGYTF
v_call: TRBV18; j_call: TRBJ1-1; cdr3_aa: CASSTGFGYFEAFF
v_call: TRBV19; j_call: TRBJ1-2; cdr3_aa: CASSIRTNYGYTF
v_call: TRBV30; j_call: TRBJ1-1; cdr3_aa: CAWTGQGNTEAFF
v_call: TRBV11-2; j_call: TRBJ2-3; cdr3_aa: CASSPLGGLTDTQYF
v_call: TRBV7-7; j_call: TRBJ2-5; cdr3_aa: CASSSTSSLVQETQYF